This TCR beta chain appears in the sequencing data of a study of PD-1 blockade in classical Hodgkin lymphoma. Whole-study findings and limits: Only CD4+ TCR diversity, not CD8+, had risen significantly by C4D1. The baseline diversity of complete responders showed similarity to that of newly diagnosed patients. Patients starting nivolumab less than 1 year after ASCT had lower diversity and were excluded from later analyses. Newly diagnosed patients were reported to start with lower TCR diversity than healthy donors.

This table comes from immunoSEQ multiplex PCR, and its TCRdb copy is limited to in-frame clones, with some not included. The sample lists 45,000 to 60,000 clones, 65% to 85% occurring once. The ends lost 6 bases at V and 8 bases at J; junction bases unmatched: 9. The CDR3 is made up of 14 amino acids. CDR1 and CDR2 from the germline V gene are MDHEN and SYDVKM. A note on this clone: Its antigen remains unknown.

Exposure to brentuximab vedotin varied, and each patient had relapsed following autologous stem cell transplantation. The receptor was isolated from a human donor with classical Hodgkin lymphoma. The V and J genes are TRBV28 and TRBJ1-1; 10 positions agree with TRBD1. The source material was peripheral blood mononuclear cells (PBMCs), sampled at baseline. The CDR3 sequence is CASRGTGALTEAFF. CDR3 sequence (DNA): TGTGCCAGCAGGGGGACAGGGGCCTTAACGGAAGCTTTCTTT.